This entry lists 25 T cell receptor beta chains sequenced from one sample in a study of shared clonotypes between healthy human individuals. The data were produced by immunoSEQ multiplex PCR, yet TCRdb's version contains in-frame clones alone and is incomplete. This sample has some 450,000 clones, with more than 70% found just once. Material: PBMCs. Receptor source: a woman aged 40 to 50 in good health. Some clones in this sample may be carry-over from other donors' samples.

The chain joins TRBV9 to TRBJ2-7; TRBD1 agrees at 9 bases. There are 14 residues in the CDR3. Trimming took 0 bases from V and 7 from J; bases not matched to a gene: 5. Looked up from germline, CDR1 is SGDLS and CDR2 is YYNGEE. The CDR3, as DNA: TGTGCCAGCAGCGTAGGGTACAGGGGGCCAGAGCAGTACTTC. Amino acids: CASSVGYRGPEQYF.

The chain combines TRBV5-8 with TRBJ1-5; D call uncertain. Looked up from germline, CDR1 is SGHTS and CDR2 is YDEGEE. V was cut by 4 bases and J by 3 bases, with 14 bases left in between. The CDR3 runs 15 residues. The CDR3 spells CASSLSDGDNQPQHF. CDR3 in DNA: TGTGCCAGCAGCCTATCGGACGGCGACAATCAGCCCCAGCATTTT.

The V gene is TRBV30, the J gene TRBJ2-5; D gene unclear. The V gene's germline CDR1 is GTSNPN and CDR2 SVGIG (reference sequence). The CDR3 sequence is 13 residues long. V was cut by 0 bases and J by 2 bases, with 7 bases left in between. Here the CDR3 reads CAWSVLSQETQYF. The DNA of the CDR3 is TGTGCCTGGAGTGTACTATCTCAAGAGACCCAGTACTTC.

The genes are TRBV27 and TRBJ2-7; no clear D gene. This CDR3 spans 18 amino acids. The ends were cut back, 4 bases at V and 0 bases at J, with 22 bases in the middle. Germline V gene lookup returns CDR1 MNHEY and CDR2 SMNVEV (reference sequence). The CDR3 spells CASSSLALGIGFSYEQYF. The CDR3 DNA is TGTGCCAGCAGTTCCTTAGCATTGGGCATTGGGTTCTCCTACGAGCAGTACTTC.

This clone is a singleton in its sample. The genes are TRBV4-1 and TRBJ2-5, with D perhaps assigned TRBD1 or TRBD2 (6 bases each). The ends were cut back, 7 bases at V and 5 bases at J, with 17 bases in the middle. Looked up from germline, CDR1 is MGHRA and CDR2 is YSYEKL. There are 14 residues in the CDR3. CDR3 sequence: CASKAPGARETQYF. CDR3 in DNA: TGCGCCAGCAAGGCCCCGGGGGCACGGGAGACCCAGTACTTC.

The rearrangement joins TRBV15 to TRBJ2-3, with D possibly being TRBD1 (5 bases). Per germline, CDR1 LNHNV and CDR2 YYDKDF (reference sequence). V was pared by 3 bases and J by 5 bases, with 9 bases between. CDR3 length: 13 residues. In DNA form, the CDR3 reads TGTGCCACCAGCAGGCTTACAGGAGATACGCAGTATTTT. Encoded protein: CATSRLTGDTQYF. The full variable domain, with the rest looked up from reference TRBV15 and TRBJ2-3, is DAMVIQNPRYQVTQFGKPVTLSCSQTLNHNVMYWYQQKSSQAPKLLFHYYDKDFNNEADTPDNFQSRRPNTSFCFLDIRSPGLGDTAMYLCATSRLTGDTQYFGPGTRLTVL.

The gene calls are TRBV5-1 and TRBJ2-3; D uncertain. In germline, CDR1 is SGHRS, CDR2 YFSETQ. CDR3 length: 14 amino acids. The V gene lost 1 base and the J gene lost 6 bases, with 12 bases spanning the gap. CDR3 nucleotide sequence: TGCGCCAGCAGCTTGTCAGATGGTGGGGATACGCAGTATTTT. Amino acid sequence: CASSLSDGGDTQYF. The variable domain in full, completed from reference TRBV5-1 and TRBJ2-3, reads KAGVTQTPRYLIKTRGQQVTLSCSPISGHRSVSWYQQTPGQGLQFLFEYFSETQRNKGNFPGRFSGRQFSNSRSEMNVSTLELGDSALYLCASSLSDGGDTQYFGPGTRLTVL.

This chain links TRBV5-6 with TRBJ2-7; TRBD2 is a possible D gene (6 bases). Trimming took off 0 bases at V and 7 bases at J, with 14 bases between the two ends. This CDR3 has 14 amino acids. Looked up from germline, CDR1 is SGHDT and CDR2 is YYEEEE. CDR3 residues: CASSLVGSHREQYF. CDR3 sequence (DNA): TGTGCCAGCAGCTTGGTCGGGAGCCATCGGGAGCAGTACTTC.

The CDR3 loop reads CASSFSGTGPGNEQFF. The CDR3 DNA follows: TGTGCCAGCAGCTTTTCCGGGACAGGGCCCGGCAATGAGCAGTTCTTC. V and J are TRBV11-2 and TRBJ2-1; 9 nucleotides agree with TRBD1. V shed 3 bases, J shed 6 bases, and the junction held 9 bases outside the gene matches. The CDR3 sequence is 16 residues long. Germline loops: CDR1 SGHAT, CDR2 FQNNGV.

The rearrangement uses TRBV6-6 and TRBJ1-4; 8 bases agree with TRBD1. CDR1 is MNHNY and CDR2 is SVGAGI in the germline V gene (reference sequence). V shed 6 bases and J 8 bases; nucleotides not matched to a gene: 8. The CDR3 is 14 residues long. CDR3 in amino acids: CASSRGQGGEKLFF. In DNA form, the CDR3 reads TGTGCCAGCAGCCGAGGACAGGGAGGGGAAAAACTGTTTTTT.

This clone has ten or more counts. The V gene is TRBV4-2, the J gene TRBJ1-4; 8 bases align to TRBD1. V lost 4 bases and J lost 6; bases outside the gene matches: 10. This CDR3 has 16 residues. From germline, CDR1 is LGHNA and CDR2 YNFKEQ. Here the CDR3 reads CASSPEGDRLDEKLFF. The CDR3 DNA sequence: TGTGCCAGCAGCCCCGAGGGGGACAGGTTGGATGAAAAACTGTTTTTT.

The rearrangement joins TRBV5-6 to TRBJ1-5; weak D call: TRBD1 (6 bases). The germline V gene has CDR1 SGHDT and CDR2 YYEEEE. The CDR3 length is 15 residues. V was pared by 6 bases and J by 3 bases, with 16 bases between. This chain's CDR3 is CASTSWGLVNQPQHF. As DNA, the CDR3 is TGTGCCAGCACCTCCTGGGGGCTGGTCAATCAGCCCCAGCATTTT.

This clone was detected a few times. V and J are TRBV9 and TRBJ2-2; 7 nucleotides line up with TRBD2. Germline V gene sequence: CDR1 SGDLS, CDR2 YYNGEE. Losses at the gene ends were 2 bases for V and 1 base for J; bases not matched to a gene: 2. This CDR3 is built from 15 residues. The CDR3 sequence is CASSVSGQNTGELFF. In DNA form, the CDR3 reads TGTGCCAGCAGCGTTAGCGGGCAGAACACCGGGGAGCTGTTTTTT.

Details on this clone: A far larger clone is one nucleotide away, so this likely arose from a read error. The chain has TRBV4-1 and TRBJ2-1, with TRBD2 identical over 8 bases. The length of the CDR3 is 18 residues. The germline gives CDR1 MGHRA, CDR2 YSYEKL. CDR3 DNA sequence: TGCGCCAGCAGCCAAGATGGTTTAGCGGGATTCTCCTACGATGAGCAGTTCTTC. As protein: CASSQDGLAGFSYDEQFF.

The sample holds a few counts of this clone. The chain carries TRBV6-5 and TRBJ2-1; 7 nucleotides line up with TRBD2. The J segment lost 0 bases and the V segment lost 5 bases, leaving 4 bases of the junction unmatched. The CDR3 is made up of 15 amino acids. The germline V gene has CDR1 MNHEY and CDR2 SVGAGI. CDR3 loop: CASSALADSYNEQFF. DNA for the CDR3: TGTGCCAGCAGTGCTCTAGCGGACTCCTACAATGAGCAGTTCTTC.

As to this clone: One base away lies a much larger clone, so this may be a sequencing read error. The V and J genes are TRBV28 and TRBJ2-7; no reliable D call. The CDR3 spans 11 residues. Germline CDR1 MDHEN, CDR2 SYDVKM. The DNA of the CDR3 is TGTGCCGGCAGTTTAGTGGGAGAGCAGTACTTC. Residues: CAGSLVGEQYF. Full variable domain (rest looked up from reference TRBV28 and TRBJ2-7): DVKVTQSSRYLVKRTGEKVFLECVQDMDHENMFWYRQDPGLGLRLIYFSYDVKMKEKGDIPEGYSVSREKKERFSLILESASTNQTSMYLCAGSLVGEQYFGPGTRLTVT.

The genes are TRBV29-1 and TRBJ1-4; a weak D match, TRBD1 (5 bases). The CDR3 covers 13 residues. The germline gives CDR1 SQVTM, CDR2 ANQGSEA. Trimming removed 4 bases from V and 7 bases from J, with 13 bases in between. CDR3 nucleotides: TGCAGCGTTGGGGGTCGGGGGTCTGAAAAACTGTTTTTT. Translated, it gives CSVGGRGSEKLFF.

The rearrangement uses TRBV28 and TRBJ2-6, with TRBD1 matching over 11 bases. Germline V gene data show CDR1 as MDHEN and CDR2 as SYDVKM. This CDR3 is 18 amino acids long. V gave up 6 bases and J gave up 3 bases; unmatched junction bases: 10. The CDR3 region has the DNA TGTGCCAGCAGATCCACCCGGACAGGGGGCTTTGGGGCCAACGTCCTGACTTTC. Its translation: CASRSTRTGGFGANVLTF.

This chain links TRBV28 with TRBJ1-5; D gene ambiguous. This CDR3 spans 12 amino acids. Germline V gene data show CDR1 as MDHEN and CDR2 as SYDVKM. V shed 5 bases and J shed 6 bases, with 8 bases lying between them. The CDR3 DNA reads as TGTGCCAGCAGTCCGCCGAGTCAGCCCCAGCATTTT. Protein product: CASSPPSQPQHF.

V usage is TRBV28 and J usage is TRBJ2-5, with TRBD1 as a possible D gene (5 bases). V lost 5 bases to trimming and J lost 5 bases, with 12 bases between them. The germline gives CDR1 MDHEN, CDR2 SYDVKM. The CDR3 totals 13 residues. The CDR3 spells CASSAGARETQYF. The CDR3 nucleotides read TGTGCCAGCAGTGCTGGGGCGCGGGAGACCCAGTACTTC. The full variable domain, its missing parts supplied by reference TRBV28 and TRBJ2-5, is DVKVTQSSRYLVKRTGEKVFLECVQDMDHENMFWYRQDPGLGLRLIYFSYDVKMKEKGDIPEGYSVSREKKERFSLILESASTNQTSMYLCASSAGARETQYFGPGTRLLVL.

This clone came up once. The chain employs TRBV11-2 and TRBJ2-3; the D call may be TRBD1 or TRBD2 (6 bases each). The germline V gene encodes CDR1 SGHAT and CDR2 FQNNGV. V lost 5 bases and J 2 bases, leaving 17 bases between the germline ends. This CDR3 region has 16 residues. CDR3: CASSPRGVGATDTQYF. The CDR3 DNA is TGTGCCAGCAGCCCTAGGGGGGTGGGGGCCACAGATACGCAGTATTTT.

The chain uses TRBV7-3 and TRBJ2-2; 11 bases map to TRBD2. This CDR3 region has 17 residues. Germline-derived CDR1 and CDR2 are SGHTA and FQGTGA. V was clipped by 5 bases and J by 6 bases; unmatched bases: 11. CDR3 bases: TGTGCCAGCAGCCCACTCTCGGCTAGCGGGAGGCCCGGGGAGCTGTTTTTT. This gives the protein CASSPLSASGRPGELFF.

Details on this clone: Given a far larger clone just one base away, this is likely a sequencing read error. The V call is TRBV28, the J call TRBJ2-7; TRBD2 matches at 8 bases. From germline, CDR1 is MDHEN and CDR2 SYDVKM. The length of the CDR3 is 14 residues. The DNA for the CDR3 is TGTGCCAGCAGTTTATTAGCGGGGCACTACGAGCGGTACTTC. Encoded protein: CASSLLAGHYERYF.

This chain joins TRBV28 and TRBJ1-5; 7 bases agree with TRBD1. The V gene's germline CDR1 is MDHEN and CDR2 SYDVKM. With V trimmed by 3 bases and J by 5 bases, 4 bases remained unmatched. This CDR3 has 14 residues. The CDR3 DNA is TGTGCCAGCAGTTTCAGGACAGGCGATCAGCCCCAGCATTTT. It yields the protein CASSFRTGDQPQHF. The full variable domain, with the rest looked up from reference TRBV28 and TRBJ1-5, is DVKVTQSSRYLVKRTGEKVFLECVQDMDHENMFWYRQDPGLGLRLIYFSYDVKMKEKGDIPEGYSVSREKKERFSLILESASTNQTSMYLCASSFRTGDQPQHFGDGTRLSIL.

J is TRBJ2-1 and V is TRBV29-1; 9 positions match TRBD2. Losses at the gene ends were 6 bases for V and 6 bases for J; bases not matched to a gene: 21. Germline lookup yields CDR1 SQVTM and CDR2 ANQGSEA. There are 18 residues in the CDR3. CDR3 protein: CSVTRPGTGTSRGNEQFF. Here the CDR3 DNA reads TGCAGCGTGACCCGACCGGGGACCGGGACTAGCAGGGGCAATGAGCAGTTCTTC.